This T cell receptor beta chain was sequenced during a study of shared clonotypes between healthy human individuals. Clones were read by immunoSEQ multiplex PCR, and TCRdb kept only the in-frame ones, dropping some. The repertoire consists of some 1.5 million clones, with 95% to 99% occurring once and the leading ten covering about 0.45%. This CDR3 has 14 residues. The ends were cut back, 8 bases at V and 2 bases at J, with 13 bases in the middle. From germline, CDR1 is SEHNR and CDR2 FQNEAQ (reference sequence). The chain recombines TRBV7-9 with TRBJ2-1, with D possibly matching TRBD1 (6 bases). Sequenced material: naive CD4+ T cells sorted from blood. This sample's subset: CD45RA+ positively selected. The sequence was collected from a man aged 30 to 45 in good health. CDR3 sequence (DNA): TGTGCCAGCGCCAGACAGGAGGCCTACAATGAGCAGTTCTTC. It is translated as CASARQEAYNEQFF.